This T cell receptor (beta chain) was sequenced for a study of blood T cell repertoires in COVID-19. Study-level background: PBMCs, B-cell-depleted T cells, or T cells were the source of the cDNA or gDNA that made up the material.

The CDR3 contains 16 residues. V lost 1 base and J lost 0; bases outside the gene matches: 5. CDR1 and CDR2 (germline): LGHNA, YSLEER. Method: immunoSEQ multiplex PCR; TCRdb's copy keeps in-frame clones and lacks some. Here the sample spans roughly 150,000 clones, around three quarters being singletons. Material for sequencing was peripheral blood. The chain combines TRBV4-3 with TRBJ2-7; 8 bases match TRBD1. The sequence was obtained from a man between 60 and 75 years old with acute or convalescent COVID-19. CDR3 bases: TGCGCCAGCAGCCAAGTAGCACAGGGGGACTCCTACGAGCAGTACTTC. This translates into CASSQVAQGDSYEQYF.